The rows below give T cell receptor beta chains drawn from one sample of a study of T cells in Graves' hyperthyroidism and ophthalmopathy. TCRdb itself ran the multiplex PCR reads through MiXCR, one entry per CDR3 protein. The sample carries fewer than 850,000 distinct CDR3 sequences, roughly a sixth recorded once. Sample: blood. The receptors shown here come from a man in his fifties or sixties with Graves' hyperthyroidism. Each CDR3 is given with its conserved first and last residue. Each record gives: D gene, clone size, V gene, J gene, CDR3 protein, CDR3 DNA. A D gene is named only where the DNA matches it firmly. Clone sizes are given selectively: once, few, many, or a class where the clone is expanded.

NA	NA	TRBV2	TRBJ2-7	CAGAQSYEQYF	TGTGCGGGGGCCCAATCCTACGAGCAGTACTTC
NA	few	TRBV5-1	TRBJ1-4	CASSTRDNEKLFF	TGCGCCAGCAGCACAAGGGATAACGAAAAACTGTTTTTT
TRBD1	many	TRBV5-4	TRBJ2-7	CASSSDRASSYEQYF	TGTGCCAGCAGCTCGGACAGGGCGAGCTCCTACGAGCAGTACTTC
TRBD1	NA	TRBV3-1	TRBJ2-7	CASSQTGRGEQYF	TGTGCCAGCAGCCAGACAGGGAGAGGGGAGCAGTACTTC
TRBD1	few	TRBV6-1	TRBJ2-7	CASNLDRAEQYF	TGTGCCAGCAACTTGGACAGGGCCGAGCAGTACTTC
TRBD2	NA	TRBV27	TRBJ2-7	CASSNPGGEQYF	TGTGCCAGCAGTAACCCGGGAGGCGAGCAGTACTTC
TRBD1	NA	TRBV12-3/TRBV12-4	TRBJ1-5	CASSLMSGGGNQPQHF	TGTGCCAGCAGTTTAATGTCAGGGGGCGGCAATCAGCCCCAGCATTTT
NA	NA	TRBV10-2	TRBJ2-3	CASRGADTQYF	TGCGCCAGCAGGGGCGCAGATACGCAGTATTTT
TRBD1	NA	TRBV7-3	TRBJ1-1	CASSSGQGYLNTEAFF	TGTGCCAGCAGCTCCGGACAGGGTTACTTGAACACTGAAGCTTTCTTT
TRBD2	many	TRBV20-1	TRBJ2-1	CSAGGLAGTYEQFF	TGCAGTGCGGGAGGGCTAGCGGGAACCTATGAGCAGTTCTTC
TRBD1	many	TRBV27	TRBJ2-7	CASSSLGQGANEQYF	TGTGCCAGCAGCTCATTAGGACAGGGGGCGAACGAGCAGTACTTC
TRBD1	many	TRBV24-1	TRBJ1-2	CATSDRDYNYGYTF	TGTGCCACCAGCGACAGGGACTATAACTATGGCTACACCTTC
NA	many	TRBV27	TRBJ1-1	CASSYQGLYTEAFF	TGTGCCAGCAGTTATCAGGGGCTGTACACTGAAGCTTTCTTT
NA	NA	TRBV7-2	TRBJ1-5	CASSPWDTQPQHF	TGTGCCAGCAGCCCATGGGACACTCAGCCCCAGCATTTT
NA	many	TRBV30	TRBJ2-1	CAWSVQHGYNEQFF	TGTGCCTGGAGTGTACAGCACGGGTACAATGAGCAGTTCTTC
NA	many	TRBV28	TRBJ1-1	CASLRGTEAFF	TGTGCCAGCTTAAGGGGCACTGAAGCTTTCTTT
NA	NA	TRBV6-1	TRBJ2-7	CASSPSGTFRYEQYF	TGTGCCAGCAGCCCTTCGGGGACATTCCGCTACGAGCAGTACTTC
TRBD1	many	TRBV10-3	TRBJ1-2	CAINAGTGGLGYTF	TGTGCCATCAATGCCGGGACAGGGGGGCTTGGCTACACCTTC
NA	NA	TRBV19	TRBJ2-2	CASSNPSGSANTGELFF	TGTGCCAGTAGTAACCCCTCGGGGTCCGCGAACACCGGGGAGCTGTTTTTT
NA	many	TRBV2	TRBJ2-2	CASRVGAGGTGELFF	TGTGCCAGCAGGGTTGGGGCCGGGGGTACCGGGGAGCTGTTTTTT
NA	NA	TRBV29-1	TRBJ1-4	CSGTTEANEKLFF	TGCAGCGGGACGACAGAAGCTAATGAAAAACTGTTTTTT
TRBD1	many	TRBV13	TRBJ1-2	CASSLGTGVSYGYTF	TGTGCCAGCAGCTTAGGGACAGGGGTTAGCTATGGCTACACCTTC
NA	many	TRBV7-2	TRBJ2-7	CASSSKASYEQYF	TGTGCCAGCAGCTCGAAGGCGAGCTACGAGCAGTACTTC
NA	NA	TRBV25-1	TRBJ2-5	CASSEYFTGGETQYF	TGTGCCAGCAGTGAATATTTTACAGGAGGAGAGACCCAGTACTTC
NA	NA	TRBV30	TRBJ1-5	CACMGDSNQPQHF	TGTGCCTGCATGGGAGACAGCAATCAGCCCCAGCATTTT